This TCR beta chain was recovered during a study of tumor-infiltrating lymphocytes in primary liver carcinoma. The CDR3 spans 14 residues. Trimming stripped 6 bases from V and 4 bases from J, with 15 bases between. Only a few counts were recorded for this clonotype. A much larger clone is a single base away; this may be a read error. Joint extraction of RNA and DNA used roughly 20-33 mg of bulk tissue that was unsorted. Starting from approximately 500 ng of total RNA, TCR beta cDNA was produced with a primer in the constant region. Slightly modified ARM-PCR, run as three nested multiplex PCR rounds, produced the TCR beta libraries. Researchers ran the first two PCR rounds for approximately 9 cycles each with TRBV1-TRBV30 forward primers and a C-beta reverse primer. MiXCR, applied by TCRdb to the multiplex PCR reads, yields one record per CDR3 protein. The table records 95,000 to 150,000 distinct CDR3 sequences, around 64% of them present only once.

The chain combines TRBV12-3 or TRBV12-4 with TRBJ1-1; D might be TRBD1 (5 bases). The specimen sequenced was liver tumor tissue from sampling region 3. Subset reported: tumor region T3, left-lateral pole. This receptor was obtained from a woman aged 60-70 years with primary liver carcinoma and hepatitis B virus infection. The CDR3 region is CASRSAGSSTEAFF. The CDR3 nucleotides read TGTGCCAGCAGGTCTGCAGGGTCGAGCACTGAAGCTTTCTTT.